This T cell receptor beta chain was observed in a study of T cells after yellow fever vaccination. Study-level results: Most clones from primary vaccination were detected again post-booster (just under 97% CD4, around 90% CD8). High-abundance clonotypes from the bulk population could contaminate FACS-sorted repertoires.

This clonotype came up many times. Its antigen remains unknown. CDR3 length equals 17 residues. V gave up 1 base and J gave up 5 bases; unmatched junction bases: 7. The germline gives CDR1 SGHVS, CDR2 FQNEAQ. TCRdb redid the calling of the 5' RACE reads with MiXCR, one entry per CDR3 protein. This table holds around 350,000 distinct CDR3 sequences, around 10% found once. The rearrangement uses TRBV7-8 and TRBJ2-3; 12 bases are shared with TRBD1. Sequenced material: PBMCs, taken on the day of the first yellow fever vaccination. This clonotype was obtained from a man younger than 30 who received the YFV17D yellow fever vaccine. DNA of the CDR3: TGTGCCAGCAGCTTAGTGAGGGACAGGGGGCGTGAAGATACGCAGTATTTT. It encodes CASSLVRDRGREDTQYF. The full variable domain, in which reference TRBV7-8 and TRBJ2-3 provide the parts outside the CDR3, is GAGVSQSPRYKVAKRGQDVALRCDPISGHVSLFWYQQALGQGPEFLTYFQNEAQLDKSGLPSDRFFAERPEGSVSTLKIQRTQQEDSAVYLCASSLVRDRGREDTQYFGPGTRLTVL.